Each of the 32 T cell receptor beta chains below was sequenced from the same sample in a study of a mutant IDH1 vaccine in newly diagnosed glioma. Time point indicated: baseline, week 1 (first vaccination visit). Treatment noted: pre-vaccination baseline after standard-of-care therapy. Generated by immunoSEQ multiplex PCR, the TCRdb table keeps only in-frame clones and is missing some. This table has 70,000 or so clones, around 83% appearing once. The sample was peripheral blood mononuclear cells (PBMCs), taken from a glioma patient treated with radiotherapy, temozolomide or both. These receptor sequences come from a woman aged 18 to 35 with glioma. Some clones in this sample may be carry-over from other donors' samples.

This sequence joins TRBV9 and TRBJ1-1; D is ambiguous. With 0 bases removed from V and 10 bases from J, the gap between germline ends came to 13 bases. The CDR3 is made up of 13 amino acids. Germline V CDR1 and CDR2: SGDLS, YYNGEE. CDR3 bases: TGTGCCAGCAGCGTAGAAGTCGGCACGGGAGCTTTCTTT. Protein: CASSVEVGTGAFF.

The chain links TRBV13 to TRBJ1-2; D unclear. Germline assignment: CDR1 PRHDT and CDR2 FYEKMQ (reference sequence). V lost 1 base and J lost 8, with 8 bases in between. This CDR3 region has 12 residues. The CDR3 is CASSLARGGYTF. The CDR3 DNA reads TGTGCCAGCAGCTTAGCCCGGGGAGGCTACACCTTC.

The chain employs TRBV19 and TRBJ1-1, with D perhaps matching TRBD1 (5 bases). CDR3 length: 11 residues. CDR1 and CDR2 (germline): LNHDA, SQIVND (reference sequence). The V end was cut by 5 bases, the J end by 11 bases, with 12 bases between. CDR3 nucleotide sequence: TGTGCCAGTAGTTTGGGGTGGGGGGCTTTCTTT. It encodes CASSLGWGAFF.

This chain joins TRBV5-4 and TRBJ1-1, with TRBD1 identical over 9 bases. CDR1 SGHNT and CDR2 YYREEE come from the germline V gene (reference sequence). With V trimmed by 5 bases and J by 5 bases, 10 bases remained unmatched. The CDR3 covers 15 residues. CDR3 sequence reads: CASSSSGQGRTEAFF. In nucleotides, the CDR3 is TGTGCCAGCAGTTCCTCGGGACAGGGAAGGACTGAAGCTTTCTTT.

This rearrangement joins TRBV6-1 to TRBJ1-2; D possibly corresponds to TRBD1 (5 bases). The germline CDR1 and CDR2 sequences are MNHNS and SASEGT. V gave up 1 base and J gave up 5 bases, with 11 bases separating them. CDR3 length: 14 residues. As DNA, the CDR3 is TGTGCCAGCAGTGAAGGGAGGGGTCGGTATGGCTACACCTTC. It translates to CASSEGRGRYGYTF.

V usage is TRBV29-1 and J usage is TRBJ2-5; 7 nucleotides agree with TRBD1. Unmatched junction bases numbered 0, after V lost 5 bases and J lost 0 bases. This CDR3 contains 12 residues. Per germline, CDR1 SQVTM and CDR2 ANQGSEA. CDR3 sequence: CSVTGDQETQYF. CDR3 sequence (DNA): TGCAGCGTTACAGGGGACCAAGAGACCCAGTACTTC.

The V call is TRBV6-5, the J call TRBJ2-7, with TRBD2 matching 7 bases. V shed 1 base and J 7 bases; nucleotides not matched to a gene: 13. The CDR3 has 16 residues. Germline assignment: CDR1 MNHEY and CDR2 SVGAGI. The CDR3 DNA is TGTGCCAGCAGTTACTTAGCGACTAGCCCCTCTTTAGAGCAGTACTTC. This encodes CASSYLATSPSLEQYF.

The chain recombines TRBV5-6 with TRBJ2-7; D is ambiguous. CDR1 and CDR2 from the germline V gene are SGHDT and YYEEEE. The length of the CDR3 is 15 residues. Trimming took off 4 bases at V and 2 bases at J, with 16 bases between the two ends. The CDR3 loop is CASSLPGFSAYEQYF. In DNA form, the CDR3 reads TGTGCCAGCAGCCTACCGGGCTTCAGTGCCTACGAGCAGTACTTC.

V is TRBV19 and J is TRBJ2-1; D is perhaps TRBD1 or TRBD2 (5 bases each). Per germline, CDR1 LNHDA and CDR2 SQIVND (reference sequence). V lost 6 bases and J lost 10, with 10 bases in between. This CDR3 is built from 11 residues. The CDR3 DNA sequence: TGTGCCAGTAGCTTCGGGGACGAGCAGTTCTTC. Translating it yields CASSFGDEQFF.

The chain carries TRBV29-1 and TRBJ2-1; possibly TRBD2 for D (6 bases). Trimming stripped 5 bases from V and 8 bases from J, with 13 bases between. The germline V gene has CDR1 SQVTM and CDR2 ANQGSEA. The CDR3 contains 12 residues. For the CDR3, the DNA is TGCAGCGTTCGATCTAGCGTGGATGAGCAGTTCTTC. Protein sequence: CSVRSSVDEQFF.

This clone was found a few times. The chain uses TRBV7-3 and TRBJ1-1; D call uncertain. The germline CDR1 and CDR2 sequences are SGHTA and FQGTGA. V was trimmed by 5 bases and J by 0 bases, leaving 13 bases between them. The CDR3 length is 15 residues. This CDR3 reads CASSQGWGVNTEAFF. In DNA form, the CDR3 reads TGTGCCAGCAGCCAAGGCTGGGGAGTGAACACTGAAGCTTTCTTT. Variable domain in full (rest from reference TRBV7-3 and TRBJ1-1): GAGVSQTPSNKVTEKGKYVELRCDPISGHTALYWYRQSLGQGPEFLIYFQGTGAADDSGLPNDRFFAVRPEGSVSTLKIQRTERGDSAVYLCASSQGWGVNTEAFFGQGTRLTVV.

The V and J genes are TRBV30 and TRBJ2-1; 10 bases line up with TRBD2. This CDR3 region has 20 residues. CDR1 is GTSNPN and CDR2 is SVGIG in the germline V gene (reference sequence). With 4 bases clipped from V and 4 bases from J, the junction kept 22 bases outside the gene matches. CDR3 sequence reads: CAWMGGSVAGGRGGYNEQFF. The CDR3 DNA follows: TGTGCCTGGATGGGAGGGTCGGTAGCGGGAGGCAGGGGGGGTTACAATGAGCAGTTCTTC.

The chain carries TRBV6-5 and TRBJ2-3, with 7 bases aligning to TRBD2. The ends lost 7 bases at V and 5 bases at J; junction bases unmatched: 12. The CDR3 contains 15 residues. Germline V gives CDR1 MNHEY, CDR2 SVGAGI. In nucleotides, the CDR3 is TGTGCCAGCACCGTTCGGGGCGGGGGTGGAGATACGCAGTATTTT. Protein: CASTVRGGGGDTQYF.

This clone was counted a single time. The chain combines TRBV6-5 with TRBJ2-1, with 10 bases aligning to TRBD1. Trimming at V came to 4 bases and at J to 10 bases, leaving 4 bases not matched to a gene. The germline V gene has CDR1 MNHEY and CDR2 SVGAGI. The length of the CDR3 is 13 residues. CDR3 nucleotide sequence: TGTGCCAGCAGTTCCGGGACAGGGGTAGAGCAGTTCTTC. Its protein is CASSSGTGVEQFF.

This clone was observed a handful of times. The chain employs TRBV7-9 and TRBJ2-7; TRBD2 is a possible D gene (6 bases). The CDR3 runs 16 residues. The germline gives CDR1 SEHNR, CDR2 FQNEAQ (reference sequence). V lost 1 base to trimming and J lost 4 bases, with 17 bases between them. This CDR3 reads CASSLDRLDGGYEQYF. CDR3 DNA sequence: TGTGCCAGCAGCTTAGACCGGTTGGACGGGGGATACGAGCAGTACTTC. Filled out from reference TRBV7-9 and TRBJ2-7, the complete variable domain reads DTGVSQNPRHKITKRGQNVTFRCDPISEHNRLYWYRQTLGQGPEFLTYFQNEAQLEKSRLLSDRFSAERPKGSFSTLEIQRTEQGDSAMYLCASSLDRLDGGYEQYFGPGTRLTVT.

Remarks on this clone: A junction end diverges from the germline sequence, so it may reflect a read error. This chain uses TRBV5-4 with TRBJ1-2; D ambiguous. CDR3 length equals 15 residues. Germline CDR1 reads SGHNT; CDR2 reads YYREEE (reference sequence). The CDR3 sequence is CASSLGGRSKYGYTF. As DNA, the CDR3 is TGTGCCAGCAGCTTGGGTGGCAGGTCTAAATATGGCTACACCTTC.

V gene TRBV5-4 combines with J gene TRBJ2-1; D is perhaps TRBD1 (6 bases). The CDR3 consists of 13 residues. Germline V gives CDR1 SGHNT, CDR2 YYREEE (reference sequence). V lost 6 bases to trimming and J lost 6 bases, with 13 bases between them. CDR3: CASNSGRGNEQFF. CDR3 nucleotide sequence: TGTGCCAGCAACAGCGGCAGGGGCAATGAGCAGTTCTTC.

This rearrangement joins TRBV6-5 to TRBJ1-2; a possible D gene is TRBD1 (5 bases). From germline, CDR1 is MNHEY and CDR2 SVGAGI. Trimming took off 5 bases at V and 2 bases at J, with 15 bases between the two ends. The CDR3 runs 15 residues. This CDR3 is CASSQGRGANYGYTF. CDR3 coding DNA: TGTGCCAGCAGTCAGGGACGTGGGGCGAACTATGGCTACACCTTC.

V gene TRBV2 combines with J gene TRBJ1-6, with D perhaps TRBD1 (5 bases). CDR1 SNHLY and CDR2 FYNNEI come from the germline V gene. V lost 6 bases, J lost 6 bases, and 27 bases lay in between. The CDR3 is 19 amino acids. The CDR3 region is CASRMGGTIIQGRNSPLHF. Here the CDR3 DNA reads TGTGCCAGCAGGATGGGGGGGACGATAATACAAGGTCGTAATTCACCCCTCCACTTT.

The gene calls are TRBV5-5 and TRBJ1-6, with 8 bases identical to TRBD1. The CDR3 runs to 13 residues. Per the germline V gene, CDR1 is SGHKS and CDR2 is YYEKEE (reference sequence). Losses at the gene ends were 0 bases for V and 15 bases for J; bases not matched to a gene: 5. Written as DNA, the CDR3 is TGTGCCAGCAGCTTGGATATGGGACAGGTCCTCCACTTT. Encoded protein: CASSLDMGQVLHF.

The rearrangement uses TRBV27 and TRBJ2-5; no clear D. The CDR3 runs 14 residues. The V gene lost 6 bases and the J gene lost 1 base, with 12 bases spanning the gap. Germline V gives CDR1 MNHEY, CDR2 SMNVEV (reference sequence). Here the CDR3 DNA reads TGTGCCAGCAGCCAGTCCCGGGTCCAAGAGACCCAGTACTTC. It encodes CASSQSRVQETQYF.

The chain carries TRBV20-1 and TRBJ1-1; D not certain. The CDR3 sequence is 10 residues long. Germline V CDR1 and CDR2: DFQATT, SNEGSKA (reference sequence). CDR3 bases: TGCAGGGCACAGAACACTGAAGCTTTCTTT. Translation: CRAQNTEAFF.

The chain combines TRBV6-5 with TRBJ1-2; 8 bases are a match to TRBD1. J gave up 9 bases and V 4 bases, and 7 bases lay outside the gene matches. Germline CDR1 reads MNHEY; CDR2 reads SVGAGI. This CDR3 contains 13 residues. The CDR3 DNA sequence: TGTGCCAGCAGTTTTCAGGGGGCGTGGAGCTACACCTTC. As protein: CASSFQGAWSYTF.

This rearrangement joins TRBV6-5 to TRBJ2-1; tentative D call: TRBD1 (8 bases). Germline CDR1 MNHEY, CDR2 SVGAGI. The V and J ends lost 6 bases and 10 bases respectively, with 19 bases between them. This CDR3 contains 14 residues. CDR3: CASRGQVSGGEQFF. The DNA for the CDR3 is TGTGCCAGCAGGGGACAGGTTTCGGGAGGAGAGCAGTTCTTC.

CDR3 bases: TGCGCCAGCAGCTTGGTACAGCAGCCCTACGAGCAGTACTTC. This sequence encodes CASSLVQQPYEQYF. V usage is TRBV5-1 and J usage is TRBJ2-7; D is unclear. Trimming stripped 0 bases from V and 2 bases from J, with 9 bases between. Per the germline V gene, CDR1 is SGHRS and CDR2 is YFSETQ. The CDR3 is 14 amino acids. Supplemented by reference TRBV5-1 and TRBJ2-7, the full variable domain reads KAGVTQTPRYLIKTRGQQVTLSCSPISGHRSVSWYQQTPGQGLQFLFEYFSETQRNKGNFPGRFSGRQFSNSRSEMNVSTLELGDSALYLCASSLVQQPYEQYFGPGTRLTVT.

The gene calls are TRBV2 and TRBJ1-2; weak D call: TRBD1 (6 bases). CDR1 SNHLY and CDR2 FYNNEI come from the germline V gene. The CDR3 is made up of 13 amino acids. The ends were cut back, 3 bases at V and 7 bases at J, with 12 bases in the middle. CDR3 sequence (DNA): TGTGCCAGCAGTGATCGGACAGTCTCTGGCTACACCTTC. Protein product: CASSDRTVSGYTF.

The chain recombines TRBV20-1 with TRBJ2-1, with 9 bases identical to TRBD1. This CDR3 has 11 residues. The germline V gene has CDR1 DFQATT and CDR2 SNEGSKA (reference sequence). CDR3 in DNA: TGCAGCGTACAGGGGGCGCGGGAGCAGTTCTTC. The encoded protein is CSVQGAREQFF.

A note on this clone: Without the conserved terminal phenylalanine or tryptophan, this CDR3 likely stems from a read error. The DNA is omitted, as the CDR3 cannot be located on it reliably, and the CDR3 follows TCRdb's listing. The chain is built from TRBV21-1 and TRBJ2-7; TRBD1, the D gene given by the table, was not confirmed from the DNA. TRBV21-1 is an annotated pseudogene. The length of the CDR3 is 11 amino acids, counting both ends. CDR3 residues: CASSKGNRSRT.

The chain couples TRBV7-9 to TRBJ2-3; 8 bases fit TRBD1. CDR3 length: 15 residues. Germline CDR1 and CDR2: SEHNR and FQNEAQ (reference sequence). V lost 5 bases to trimming and J lost 4 bases; unmatched junction nucleotides: 8. CDR3 protein: CASSPDRERPDTQYF. CDR3 DNA sequence: TGTGCCAGCAGCCCGGACAGGGAACGCCCAGATACGCAGTATTTT.

The chain uses TRBV15 and TRBJ2-2; D is unresolved. The CDR3 runs to 14 residues. Germline V gene sequence: CDR1 LNHNV, CDR2 YYDKDF (reference sequence). Between the trimmed V and J ends, which lost 3 bases and 3 bases, there was a span of 8 bases. For the CDR3, the DNA is TGTGCCACCAGCAGGGGCACGGACACCGGGGAGCTGTTTTTT. This codes for CATSRGTDTGELFF.

This clone was seen once. The V gene is TRBV28, the J gene TRBJ1-2; TRBD1 matches 7 bases. The trim removed 1 base at V and 7 bases at J, leaving 6 bases unmatched. The CDR3 extends over 14 amino acids. CDR1 and CDR2 from the germline V gene are MDHEN and SYDVKM. The CDR3 region has the DNA TGTGCCAGCAGTTTATTAGGGGGCACGGGTGGCTACACCTTC. Amino acid sequence: CASSLLGGTGGYTF.

This chain uses TRBV2 with TRBJ2-7; D is ambiguous. V lost 2 bases and J 6 bases, leaving 5 bases between the germline ends. Germline CDR1 SNHLY, CDR2 FYNNEI. The CDR3 is made up of 11 amino acids. Here the CDR3 DNA reads TGTGCCAGCAGTGAAAGAGGCGAGCAGTACTTC. Translation: CASSERGEQYF.